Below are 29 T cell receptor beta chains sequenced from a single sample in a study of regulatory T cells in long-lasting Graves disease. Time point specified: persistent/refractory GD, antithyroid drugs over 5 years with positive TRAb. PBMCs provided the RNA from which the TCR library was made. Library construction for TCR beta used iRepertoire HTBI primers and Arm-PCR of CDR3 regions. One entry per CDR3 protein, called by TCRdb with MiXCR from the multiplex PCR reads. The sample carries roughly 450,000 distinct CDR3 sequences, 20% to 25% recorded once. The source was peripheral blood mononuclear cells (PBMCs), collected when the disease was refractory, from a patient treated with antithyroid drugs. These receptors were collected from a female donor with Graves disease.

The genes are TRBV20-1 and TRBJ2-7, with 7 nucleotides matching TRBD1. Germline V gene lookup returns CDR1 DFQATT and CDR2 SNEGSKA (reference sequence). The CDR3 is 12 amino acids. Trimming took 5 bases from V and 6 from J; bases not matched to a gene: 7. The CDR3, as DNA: TGCAGTGCTTCCCAACAGGGGCTCGAGCAGTACTTC. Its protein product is CSASQQGLEQYF.

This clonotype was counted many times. The CDR3 region is CASSLGVEETQYF. CDR3 nucleotide sequence: TGTGCCAGCAGCTTAGGGGTTGAAGAGACCCAGTACTTC. V is TRBV7-9 and J is TRBJ2-5; D ambiguous. CDR1 is SEHNR and CDR2 is FQNEAQ in the germline V gene (reference sequence). The length of the CDR3 is 13 residues. Between the trimmed V and J ends, which lost 1 base and 3 bases, there was a span of 6 bases.

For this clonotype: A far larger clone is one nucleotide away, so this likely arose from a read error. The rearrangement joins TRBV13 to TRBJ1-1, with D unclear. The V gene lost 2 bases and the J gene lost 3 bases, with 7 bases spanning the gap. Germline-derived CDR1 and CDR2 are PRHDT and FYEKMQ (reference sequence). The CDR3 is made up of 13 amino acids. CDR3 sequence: CASSLNGDTEAFF. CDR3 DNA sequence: TGTGCCAGCAGCTTAAACGGGGACACTGAAGCTTTCTTT.

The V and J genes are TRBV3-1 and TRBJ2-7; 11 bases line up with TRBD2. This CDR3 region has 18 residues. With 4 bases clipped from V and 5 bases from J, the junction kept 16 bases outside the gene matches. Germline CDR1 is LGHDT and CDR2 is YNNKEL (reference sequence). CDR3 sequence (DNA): TGTGCCAGCAGCCCTACGACGTTAGCGGGGGGGAGGGTAGACGAGCAGTACTTC. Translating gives CASSPTTLAGGRVDEQYF.

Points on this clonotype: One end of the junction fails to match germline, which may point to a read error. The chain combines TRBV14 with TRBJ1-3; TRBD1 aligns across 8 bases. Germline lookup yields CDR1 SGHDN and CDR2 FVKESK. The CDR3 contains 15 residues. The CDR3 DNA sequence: TGTGCCAGCAGCCAAGGGACAGGGTACGGAAACACCATATGTTTT. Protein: CASSQGTGYGNTICF.

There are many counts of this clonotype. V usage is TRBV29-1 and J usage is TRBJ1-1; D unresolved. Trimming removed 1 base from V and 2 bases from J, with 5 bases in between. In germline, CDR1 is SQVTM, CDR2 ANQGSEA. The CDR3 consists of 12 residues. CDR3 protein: CSVEGVNTEAFF. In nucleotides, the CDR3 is TGCAGCGTTGAAGGGGTTAACACTGAAGCTTTCTTT. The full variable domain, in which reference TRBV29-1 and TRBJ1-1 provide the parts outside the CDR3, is SAVISQKPSRDICQRGTSLTIQCQVDSQVTMMFWYRQQPGQSLTLIATANQGSEATYESGFVIDKFPISRPNLTFSTLTVSNMSPEDSSIYLCSVEGVNTEAFFGQGTRLTVV.

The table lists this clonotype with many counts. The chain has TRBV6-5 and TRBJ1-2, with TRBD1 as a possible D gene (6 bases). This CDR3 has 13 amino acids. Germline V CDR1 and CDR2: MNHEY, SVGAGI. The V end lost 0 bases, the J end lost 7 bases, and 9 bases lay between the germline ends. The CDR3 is CASSYSRGGGYTF. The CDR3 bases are TGTGCCAGCAGTTACTCAAGGGGGGGTGGCTACACCTTC.

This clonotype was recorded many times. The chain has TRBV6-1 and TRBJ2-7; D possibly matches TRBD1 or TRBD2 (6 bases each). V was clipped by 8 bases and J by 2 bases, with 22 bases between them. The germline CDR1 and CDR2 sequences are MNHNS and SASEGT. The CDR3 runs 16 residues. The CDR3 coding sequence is TGTGCCAGCCTTGGAGGGGGACCCCGATCCCCCTACGAGCAGTACTTC. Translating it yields CASLGGGPRSPYEQYF.

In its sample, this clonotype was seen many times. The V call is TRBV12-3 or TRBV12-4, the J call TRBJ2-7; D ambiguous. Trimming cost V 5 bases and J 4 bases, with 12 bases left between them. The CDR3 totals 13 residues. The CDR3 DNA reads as TGTGCCAGCAGTACCCGGACCTATTACGAGCAGTACTTC. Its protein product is CASSTRTYYEQYF.

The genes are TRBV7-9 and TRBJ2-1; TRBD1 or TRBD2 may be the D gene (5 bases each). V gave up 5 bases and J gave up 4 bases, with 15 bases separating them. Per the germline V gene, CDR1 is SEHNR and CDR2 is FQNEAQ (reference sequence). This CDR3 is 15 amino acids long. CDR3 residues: CASSPTGREYNEQFF. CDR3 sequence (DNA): TGTGCCAGCAGCCCTACGGGGCGCGAGTACAATGAGCAGTTCTTC.

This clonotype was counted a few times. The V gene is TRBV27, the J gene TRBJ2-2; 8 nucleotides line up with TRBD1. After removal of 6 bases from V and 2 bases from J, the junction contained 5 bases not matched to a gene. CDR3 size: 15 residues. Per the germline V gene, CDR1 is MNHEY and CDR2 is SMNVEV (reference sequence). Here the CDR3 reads CASSARGRNTGELFF. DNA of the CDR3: TGTGCCAGCAGCGCCAGGGGGCGCAACACCGGGGAGCTGTTTTTT.

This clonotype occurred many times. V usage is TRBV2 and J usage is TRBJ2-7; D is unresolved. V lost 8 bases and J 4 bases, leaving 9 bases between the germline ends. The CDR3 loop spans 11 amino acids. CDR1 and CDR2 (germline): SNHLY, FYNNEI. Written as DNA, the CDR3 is TGTGCCAGCGCGGCTTCTTACGAGCAGTACTTC. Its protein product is CASAASYEQYF. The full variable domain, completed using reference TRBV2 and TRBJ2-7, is EPEVTQTPSHQVTQMGQEVILRCVPISNHLYFYWYRQILGQKVEFLVSFYNNEISEKSEIFDDQFSVERPDGSNFTLKIRSTKLEDSAMYFCASAASYEQYFGPGTRLTVT.

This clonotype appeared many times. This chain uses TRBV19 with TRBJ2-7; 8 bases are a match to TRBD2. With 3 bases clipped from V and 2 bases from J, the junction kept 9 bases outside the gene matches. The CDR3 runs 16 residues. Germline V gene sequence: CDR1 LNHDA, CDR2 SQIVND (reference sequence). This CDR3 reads CASSIAGGRAPYEQYF. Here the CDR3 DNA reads TGTGCCAGTAGTATTGCGGGAGGACGGGCGCCCTACGAGCAGTACTTC.

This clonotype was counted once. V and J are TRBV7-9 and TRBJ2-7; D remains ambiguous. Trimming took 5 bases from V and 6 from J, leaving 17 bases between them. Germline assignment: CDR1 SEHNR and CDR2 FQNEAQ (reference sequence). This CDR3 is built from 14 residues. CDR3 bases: TGTGCCAGCAGCCAAAACCAACTATCCAGCGAGCAGTACTTC. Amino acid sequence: CASSQNQLSSEQYF.

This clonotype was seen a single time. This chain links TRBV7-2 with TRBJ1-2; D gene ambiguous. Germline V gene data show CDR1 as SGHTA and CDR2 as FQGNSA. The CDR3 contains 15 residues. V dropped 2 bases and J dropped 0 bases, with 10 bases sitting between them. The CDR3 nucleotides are TGTGCCAGCAGCTTAAATGGCAGAACTAACTATGGCTACACCTTC. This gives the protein CASSLNGRTNYGYTF.

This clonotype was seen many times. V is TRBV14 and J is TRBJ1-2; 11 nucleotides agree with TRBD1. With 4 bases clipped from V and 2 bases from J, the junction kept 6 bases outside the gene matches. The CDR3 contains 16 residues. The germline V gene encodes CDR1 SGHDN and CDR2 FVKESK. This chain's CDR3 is CASSRSGQGVNYGYTF. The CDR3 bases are TGTGCCAGCAGCCGATCGGGACAGGGGGTAAACTATGGCTACACCTTC.

The CDR3 here is CSAPWGGSDTEAFF. CDR3 nucleotide sequence: TGCAGTGCCCCTTGGGGGGGTTCGGACACTGAAGCTTTCTTT. The chain is built from TRBV20-1 and TRBJ1-1; D is possibly TRBD1 (5 bases). This CDR3 is built from 14 residues. The ends were cut back, 6 bases at V and 3 bases at J, with 17 bases in the middle. In germline, CDR1 is DFQATT, CDR2 SNEGSKA (reference sequence).

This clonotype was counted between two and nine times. The DNA of the CDR3 is TGTGCCAGCAGCTTAGGTAACAGGGCGGGCGAGCAGTACTTC. The encoded protein is CASSLGNRAGEQYF. The chain is built from TRBV7-8 and TRBJ2-7, with D possibly being TRBD1 (6 bases). CDR1 is SGHVS and CDR2 is FQNEAQ in the germline V gene. The CDR3 is made up of 14 amino acids. V shed 1 base and J shed 6 bases, with 13 bases lying between them.

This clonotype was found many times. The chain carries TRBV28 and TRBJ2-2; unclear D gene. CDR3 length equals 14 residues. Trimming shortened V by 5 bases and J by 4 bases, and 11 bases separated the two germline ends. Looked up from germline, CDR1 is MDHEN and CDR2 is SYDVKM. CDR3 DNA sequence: TGTGCCAGCAGTCCACCCTTGGGCACCGGGGAGCTGTTTTTT. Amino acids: CASSPPLGTGELFF.

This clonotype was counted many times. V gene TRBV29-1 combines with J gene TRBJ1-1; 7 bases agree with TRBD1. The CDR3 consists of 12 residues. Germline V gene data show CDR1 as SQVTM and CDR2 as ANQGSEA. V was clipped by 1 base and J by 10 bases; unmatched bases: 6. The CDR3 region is CSVEGHRGIAFF. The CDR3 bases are TGCAGCGTTGAAGGTCACAGGGGTATAGCTTTCTTT.

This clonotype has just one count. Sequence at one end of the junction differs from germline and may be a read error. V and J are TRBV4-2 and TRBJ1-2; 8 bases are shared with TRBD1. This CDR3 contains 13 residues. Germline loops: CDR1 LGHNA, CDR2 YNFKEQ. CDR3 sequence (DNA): TGTGCCAGCAGCCAAGAGGCTGAGGGACAGGTTTACTTC. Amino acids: CASSQEAEGQVYF.

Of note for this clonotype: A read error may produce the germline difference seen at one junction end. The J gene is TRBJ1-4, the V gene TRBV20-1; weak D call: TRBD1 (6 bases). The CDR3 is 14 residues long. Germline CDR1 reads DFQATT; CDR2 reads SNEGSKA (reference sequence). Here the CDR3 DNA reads TGCAGTGCTAGAACGACAGGAGATAATGAAAACCTGTTTTTT. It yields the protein CSARTTGDNENLFF.

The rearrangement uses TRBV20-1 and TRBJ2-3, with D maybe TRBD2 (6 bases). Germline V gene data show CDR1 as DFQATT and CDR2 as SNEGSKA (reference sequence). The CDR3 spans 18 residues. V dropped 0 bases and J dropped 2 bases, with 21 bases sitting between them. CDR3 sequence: CSARDWGREHPLTDTQYF. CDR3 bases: TGCAGTGCTAGAGATTGGGGACGGGAGCATCCCCTCACAGATACGCAGTATTTT.

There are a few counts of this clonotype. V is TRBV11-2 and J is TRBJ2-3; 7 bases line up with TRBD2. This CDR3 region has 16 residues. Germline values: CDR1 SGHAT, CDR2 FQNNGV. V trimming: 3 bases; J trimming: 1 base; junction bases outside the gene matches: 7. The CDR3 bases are TGTGCCAGCAGCTTTTACACTAGCGATCGCACAGATACGCAGTATTTT. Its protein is CASSFYTSDRTDTQYF. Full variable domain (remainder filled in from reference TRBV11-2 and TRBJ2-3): EAGVAQSPRYKIIEKRQSVAFWCNPISGHATLYWYQQILGQGPKLLIQFQNNGVVDDSQLPKDRFSAERLKGVDSTLKIQPAKLEDSAVYLCASSFYTSDRTDTQYFGPGTRLTVL.

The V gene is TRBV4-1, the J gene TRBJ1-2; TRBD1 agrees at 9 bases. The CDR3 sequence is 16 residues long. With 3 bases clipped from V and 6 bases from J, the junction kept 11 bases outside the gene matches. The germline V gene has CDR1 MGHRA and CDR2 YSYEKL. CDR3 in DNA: TGCGCCAGCAGCCACGGAGCTGGGACAGGGAGGCATGGCTACACCTTC. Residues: CASSHGAGTGRHGYTF.

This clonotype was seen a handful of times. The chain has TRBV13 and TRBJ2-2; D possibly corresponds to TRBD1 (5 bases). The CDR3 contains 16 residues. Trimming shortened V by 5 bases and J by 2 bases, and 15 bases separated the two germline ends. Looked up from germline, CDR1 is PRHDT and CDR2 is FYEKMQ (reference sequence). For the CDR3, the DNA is TGTGCCAGCAGCGACATTACCCAGGGAAACACCGGGGAGCTGTTTTTT. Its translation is CASSDITQGNTGELFF. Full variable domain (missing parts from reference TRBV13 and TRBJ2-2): AAGVIQSPRHLIKEKRETATLKCYPIPRHDTVYWYQQGPGQDPQFLISFYEKMQSDKGSIPDRFSAQQFSDYHSELNMSSLELGDSALYFCASSDITQGNTGELFFGEGSRLTVL.

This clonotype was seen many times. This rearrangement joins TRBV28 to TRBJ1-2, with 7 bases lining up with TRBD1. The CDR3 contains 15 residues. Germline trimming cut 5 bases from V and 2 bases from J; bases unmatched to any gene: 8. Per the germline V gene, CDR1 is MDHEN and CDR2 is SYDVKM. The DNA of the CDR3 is TGTGCCAGCAGTACCCCGGGACAGACCAACTATGGCTACACCTTC. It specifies CASSTPGQTNYGYTF.

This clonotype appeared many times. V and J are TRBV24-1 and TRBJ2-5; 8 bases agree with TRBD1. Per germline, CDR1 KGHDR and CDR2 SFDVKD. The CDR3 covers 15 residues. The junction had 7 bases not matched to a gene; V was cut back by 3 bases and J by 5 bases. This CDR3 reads CATSDRQGIGETQYF. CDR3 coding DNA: TGTGCCACCAGTGATCGACAGGGGATCGGGGAGACCCAGTACTTC.

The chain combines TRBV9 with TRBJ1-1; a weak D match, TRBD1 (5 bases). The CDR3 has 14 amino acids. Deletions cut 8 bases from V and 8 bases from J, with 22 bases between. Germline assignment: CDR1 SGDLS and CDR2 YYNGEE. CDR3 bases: TGTGCCAGAAAGGGATCACTGGGGGGGAACGAAGCTTTCTTT. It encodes CARKGSLGGNEAFF.